The source of this T cell receptor beta chain is a study of shared clonotypes between healthy human individuals. Study findings and constraints: Shared clonotypes across all four donors exceeded non-shared ones in generation probability.

TCRdb keeps only in-frame clones here, not all; method: immunoSEQ multiplex PCR. The table records about 2.4 million clones, more than 85% of them present only once. In regard to this clone: Its matching antigen is unknown.

This sequence was found in a young man in good health. Some clones in this sample may be carry-over from other donors' samples. What was sequenced was naive CD4+ T cells from PBMCs. This sample's subset: CD45RA+ positively selected.

CDR3: CASSLAGGYTF. The CDR3 DNA is TGTGCCAGCAGCTTGGCGGGTGGCTACACCTTC. The chain uses TRBV11-2 and TRBJ1-2; D ambiguous. Trimming cost V 3 bases and J 7 bases, with 6 bases left between them. CDR3 length: 11 residues. CDR1 is SGHAT, CDR2 FQNNGV, per germline.